A single sample is the source of the 28 T cell receptor beta chains below, sequenced in a study of cytomegalovirus exposure and HLA in healthy donors. Measured with immunoSEQ multiplex PCR; TCRdb has only the in-frame clones, and not every one. The sample records 250,000 or so clones, 85% to 90% being singletons. Sequenced material: PBMCs. The receptors derive from a man between 18 and 35 years old in good health and CMV-seronegative.

The rearrangement links TRBV28 to TRBJ2-7; TRBD2 agrees at 9 bases. The J segment lost 5 bases and the V segment lost 2 bases, leaving 1 base of the junction unmatched. This CDR3 comprises 13 residues. Germline assignment: CDR1 MDHEN and CDR2 SYDVKM. The CDR3 region is CASSLGLANEQYF. The CDR3 coding sequence is TGTGCCAGCAGTTTAGGACTAGCGAACGAGCAGTACTTC.

The chain has TRBV11-2 and TRBJ2-7; tentative D call: TRBD1 (6 bases). Germline lookup yields CDR1 SGHAT and CDR2 FQNNGV. V lost 1 base and J 1 base, leaving 11 bases between the germline ends. CDR3 length: 15 residues. CDR3 DNA: TGTGCCAGCAGCTTAGCAGGGGTTCTATCCTACGAGCAGTACTTC. Its translation is CASSLAGVLSYEQYF.

CDR3: CTSSQDPGSRTSGILPINEQFF. CDR3 DNA: TGCACCAGCAGCCAAGATCCAGGGAGTAGGACTAGCGGGATTCTCCCAATCAATGAGCAGTTCTTC. The chain combines TRBV1 with TRBJ2-1; TRBD2 is taken as the D call from the table, unchecked against the DNA. TRBV1 represents a pseudogene. The CDR3 consists of 22 residues.

This clone was seen once. The rearrangement links TRBV5-1 to TRBJ2-1, with no clear D. The ends were cut back, 4 bases at V and 4 bases at J, with 18 bases in the middle. CDR1 is SGHRS and CDR2 is YFSETQ in the germline V gene. The CDR3 is 16 amino acids. CDR3: CASSLSNFDKYNEQFF. CDR3 sequence (DNA): TGCGCCAGCAGCCTAAGTAACTTTGACAAATACAATGAGCAGTTCTTC.

This chain connects TRBV7-2 to TRBJ2-7; 9 bases agree with TRBD2. The CDR3 has 14 amino acids. V was clipped by 8 bases and J by 3 bases; unmatched bases: 8. Looked up from germline, CDR1 is SGHTA and CDR2 is FQGNSA. In nucleotides, the CDR3 is TGTGCCAGCCTAAGGCAGACTAGCGGCTACGAGCAGTACTTC. Translating gives CASLRQTSGYEQYF.

The sample holds one count of this clone. The CDR3 spells CASSPSAGNEQFF. The DNA of the CDR3 is TGTGCCAGCAGTCCCTCGGCAGGGAATGAGCAGTTCTTC. The chain has TRBV28 and TRBJ2-1, with D possibly TRBD1 on 5 matching bases. Between the trimmed V and J ends, which lost 5 bases and 7 bases, there was a span of 12 bases. In germline, CDR1 is MDHEN, CDR2 SYDVKM. The CDR3 spans 13 residues. Full variable domain (rest looked up from reference TRBV28 and TRBJ2-1): DVKVTQSSRYLVKRTGEKVFLECVQDMDHENMFWYRQDPGLGLRLIYFSYDVKMKEKGDIPEGYSVSREKKERFSLILESASTNQTSMYLCASSPSAGNEQFFGPGTRLTVL.

CDR3 residues: CASSPKQNSGANVLTF. The CDR3 DNA is TGTGCCAGCTCACCGAAACAGAACTCTGGGGCCAACGTCCTGACTTTC. The chain carries TRBV18 and TRBJ2-6; D call uncertain. Deletions cut 3 bases from V and 0 bases from J, with 9 bases between. Looked up from germline, CDR1 is KGHSH and CDR2 is LQKENI. CDR3 length equals 16 residues.

Concerning this clone itself: This specimen includes other DNA sequences encoding the same CDR3. The chain joins TRBV28 to TRBJ2-7; the D is unclear. Germline values: CDR1 MDHEN, CDR2 SYDVKM. This CDR3 has 10 residues. V was clipped by 8 bases and J by 2 bases, with 4 bases between them. The CDR3 DNA follows: TGTGCCAGCTCAACCTACGAGCAGTACTTC. Its protein is CASSTYEQYF.

This sequence joins TRBV27 and TRBJ2-1, with 13 bases lining up with TRBD2. The ends lost 8 bases at V and 7 bases at J; junction bases unmatched: 5. From germline, CDR1 is MNHEY and CDR2 SMNVEV (reference sequence). There are 14 residues in the CDR3. As DNA, the CDR3 is TGTGCCAGCGGACTAGCGGGAGTGCCGAATGAGCAGTTCTTC. Encoded protein: CASGLAGVPNEQFF.

This chain links TRBV2 with TRBJ2-5; TRBD2 is a possible D gene (5 bases). CDR3 length: 14 amino acids. The germline V and J ends were trimmed by 1 base and 3 bases, with 9 bases remaining between them. CDR1 and CDR2 (germline): SNHLY, FYNNEI. CDR3 in amino acids: CASSEGTYKETQYF. CDR3 sequence (DNA): TGTGCCAGCAGTGAAGGGACTTATAAAGAGACCCAGTACTTC.

The rearrangement joins TRBV6-6 to TRBJ2-5; a weak D match, TRBD1 (5 bases). This CDR3 region has 14 residues. V was shortened by 6 bases and J by 2 bases, with 13 bases between the two germline ends. Germline V gene sequence: CDR1 MNHNY, CDR2 SVGAGI (reference sequence). The CDR3 reads CASRSRVKQETQYF. The CDR3 bases are TGTGCCAGCAGGAGCAGGGTAAAGCAAGAGACCCAGTACTTC.

This chain links TRBV6-6 with TRBJ2-7; D is unclear. CDR3 length: 11 residues. V dropped 5 bases and J dropped 6 bases, with 8 bases sitting between them. Germline-derived CDR1 and CDR2 are MNHNY and SVGAGI (reference sequence). CDR3 DNA: TGTGCCAGCAGTCAAATCGGCGAGCAGTACTTC. As protein: CASSQIGEQYF.

The genes are TRBV19 and TRBJ2-7, with 8 bases that match TRBD2. The V segment lost 3 bases and the J segment 3 bases; nucleotides outside the gene matches: 10. This CDR3 is 16 amino acids long. In germline, CDR1 is LNHDA, CDR2 SQIVND (reference sequence). CDR3: CASSIGGGVLLYEQYF. The CDR3 nucleotides are TGTGCCAGTAGTATCGGGGGGGGCGTGTTGCTCTACGAGCAGTACTTC. Filled out from reference TRBV19 and TRBJ2-7, the complete variable domain reads DGGITQSPKYLFRKEGQNVTLSCEQNLNHDAMYWYRQDPGQGLRLIYYSQIVNDFQKGDIAEGYSVSREKKESFPLTVTSAQKNPTAFYLCASSIGGGVLLYEQYFGPGTRLTVT.

The chain couples TRBV19 to TRBJ2-7; TRBD1 matches at 7 bases. Trimming took 3 bases from V and 5 from J; bases not matched to a gene: 4. Germline-derived CDR1 and CDR2 are LNHDA and SQIVND (reference sequence). This CDR3 has 13 amino acids. CDR3: CASSIRDRDEQYF. DNA for the CDR3: TGTGCCAGTAGTATCCGGGACAGAGACGAGCAGTACTTC.

The genes are TRBV18 and TRBJ1-5; D remains unclear. The CDR3 covers 15 residues. The V and J ends lost 2 bases and 4 bases respectively, with 12 bases between them. CDR1 KGHSH and CDR2 LQKENI come from the germline V gene. The CDR3 bases are TGTGCCAGCTCACCAGGGGTCGGGGTTAATCAGCCCCAGCATTTT. This codes for CASSPGVGVNQPQHF.

This clone was observed a few times. The V gene is TRBV5-6, the J gene TRBJ1-2; D uncertain. Trimming removed 2 bases at V and 10 bases at J, with 9 bases between. The CDR3 length is 11 residues. Germline V gene data show CDR1 as SGHDT and CDR2 as YYEEEE. CDR3 nucleotides: TGTGCCAGCAGCTTCCGACTGGTCTACACCTTC. It encodes CASSFRLVYTF.

V gene TRBV4-1 combines with J gene TRBJ2-1; perhaps TRBD1 as D (6 bases). The CDR3 has 16 residues. Germline V gene sequence: CDR1 MGHRA, CDR2 YSYEKL. V was shortened by 1 base and J by 5 bases, with 15 bases between the two germline ends. The CDR3 sequence: CASSQGGGTLHNEQFF. DNA of the CDR3: TGCGCCAGCAGCCAAGGAGGTGGGACACTTCACAATGAGCAGTTCTTC.

J is TRBJ2-7 and V is TRBV11-1; 7 bases line up with TRBD1. Germline assignment: CDR1 SGHAT and CDR2 FQDESV (reference sequence). Trimming cost V 5 bases and J 0 bases; bases outside gene matches: 4. This CDR3 is 14 amino acids long. The CDR3: CASSAGTDSYEQYF. The CDR3 DNA reads TGTGCCAGCAGCGCAGGGACAGACTCCTACGAGCAGTACTTC.

This clone was detected once. J is TRBJ2-5 and V is TRBV6-1; possible D gene TRBD2, 6 bases. Trimming removed 6 bases at V and 4 bases at J, with 30 bases between. From germline, CDR1 is MNHNS and CDR2 SASEGT. The CDR3 is 19 amino acids. The CDR3 DNA reads TGTGCCAGCAGGGAAAGGGCGGCAAGGTCGACCCCGCGGGGAGAGACCCAGTACTTC. Protein sequence: CASRERAARSTPRGETQYF.

This sequence joins TRBV27 and TRBJ1-2; TRBD1 might be the D (6 bases). This CDR3 contains 15 residues. CDR1 is MNHEY and CDR2 is SMNVEV in the germline V gene (reference sequence). V was pared by 6 bases and J by 2 bases, with 16 bases between. CDR3 nucleotide sequence: TGTGCCAGCAGCTTCCGGGACACCAGCAACTATGGCTACACCTTC. It is translated as CASSFRDTSNYGYTF.

The table lists this clone with a count of one. The chain has TRBV19 and TRBJ2-5; perhaps TRBD2 as D (6 bases). The V end lost 6 bases, the J end lost 2 bases, and 19 bases lay between the germline ends. Germline CDR1 reads LNHDA; CDR2 reads SQIVND (reference sequence). The CDR3 runs 16 residues. CDR3 protein: CASRPTGRLLQETQYF. CDR3 in DNA: TGTGCCAGTAGACCGACCGGGAGACTGCTTCAAGAGACCCAGTACTTC.

This clone appeared a few times. This chain uses TRBV19 with TRBJ1-1; 8 bases fit TRBD1. This CDR3 comprises 13 residues. V lost 3 bases, J lost 5 bases, and 2 bases stayed unmatched. Germline V gives CDR1 LNHDA, CDR2 SQIVND (reference sequence). Written as DNA, the CDR3 is TGTGCCAGTAGTATTGGGGACAGGACTGAAGCTTTCTTT. Protein sequence: CASSIGDRTEAFF.

This clone was found once. The chain links TRBV13 to TRBJ1-1; possibly TRBD1 for D (6 bases). CDR3 length equals 11 residues. V lost 6 bases and J 10 bases, leaving 12 bases between the germline ends. Germline loops: CDR1 PRHDT, CDR2 FYEKMQ (reference sequence). The DNA of the CDR3 is TGTGCCAGCAGACAACAGGGACGAGCTTTCTTT. Translating gives CASRQQGRAFF.

The chain has TRBV2 and TRBJ1-5; tentative D call: TRBD1 (5 bases). V lost 6 bases to trimming and J lost 7 bases, with 16 bases between them. This CDR3 has 14 amino acids. Germline V gives CDR1 SNHLY, CDR2 FYNNEI. The CDR3 loop reads CASSARGGNQPQHF. In nucleotides, the CDR3 is TGTGCCAGCAGCGCACGGGGGGGAAACCAGCCCCAGCATTTT.

The chain couples TRBV5-5 to TRBJ1-2, with 10 nucleotides matching TRBD1. The CDR3 has 15 residues. V gave up 4 bases and J gave up 6 bases; unmatched junction bases: 9. Germline lookup yields CDR1 SGHKS and CDR2 YYEKEE (reference sequence). The DNA for the CDR3 is TGTGCCAGCAGCAAAACCGGGACAGGGGTGAATGGCTACACCTTC. Its protein product is CASSKTGTGVNGYTF.

The gene calls are TRBV2 and TRBJ2-6, with D maybe TRBD1 (6 bases). Trimming pared 6 bases from V and 2 bases from J, leaving 8 bases between. CDR1 is SNHLY and CDR2 is FYNNEI in the germline V gene. CDR3 length: 14 residues. The CDR3 DNA follows: TGTGCCAGCAGCGACAGGACTGGGGCCAACGTCCTGACTTTC. Protein sequence: CASSDRTGANVLTF.

This rearrangement joins TRBV5-6 to TRBJ2-7; 8 nucleotides align to TRBD2. V lost 4 bases and J lost 5; bases outside the gene matches: 14. The CDR3 extends over 16 amino acids. Germline lookup yields CDR1 SGHDT and CDR2 YYEEEE. The CDR3 coding sequence is TGTGCCAGCAGCCCTATGGGGACTAGTCGAAAGAACGAGCAGTACTTC. Residues: CASSPMGTSRKNEQYF.

J is TRBJ2-5 and V is TRBV4-3; no reliable D call. V was cut by 4 bases and J by 4 bases, with 10 bases left in between. Germline CDR1 LGHNA, CDR2 YSLEER. This CDR3 has 13 amino acids. CDR3 residues: CASSPAPGETQYF. The CDR3 DNA reads as TGCGCCAGCAGCCCCGCTCCCGGAGAGACCCAGTACTTC.